These T cell receptor beta chains were read from a single sample in a study of T cells after yellow fever vaccination. TCRdb used MiXCR to reprocess the 5' RACE reads, holding one entry per CDR3 protein. The repertoire has about 75,000 distinct CDR3 sequences, about 7.2% of them found once; the top ten carry over 25%. The sample here was CD8+ T cells sorted from PBMCs, taken 10 to 11 days after the first yellow fever vaccination. The receptors here all came from a man younger than 35 who received the YFV17D yellow fever vaccine. CDR3s leave out the opening cysteine and the closing phenylalanine or tryptophan.

TRBV21-1	TRBJ2-1	16	ASDAGGDRKVNNNEQF
TRBV9	TRBJ2-7	12	ASSVGGSPYEQY
TRBV7-6	TRBJ1-2	13	ASSLAPQGIYGYT
TRBV2	TRBJ2-2	17	ASSEPQTSRKSNTGELF
TRBV11-1	TRBJ1-1	13	ASSLSSSTNTEAF
TRBV12-3/TRBV12-4	TRBJ2-1	10	ASSPNTVEQF
TRBV6-2/TRBV6-3	TRBJ2-1	14	ASSQSVMKGSHEQF
TRBV6-4	TRBJ2-1	13	ATRQGIGSYNEQF
TRBV11-1	TRBJ1-3	18	ASSLGPSRSAMGPGNTIY
TRBV7-8	TRBJ2-1	14	ASSPGSAGTYNEQF
TRBV4-2	TRBJ2-1	15	ASSQDLPRVGGDEQF
TRBV7-9	TRBJ1-2	15	ASSPSVTGQGVHGYT
TRBV5-5	TRBJ1-6	11	ASSLEGNSPLH
TRBV6-5	TRBJ2-5	9	ASRILETQY
TRBV4-1	TRBJ1-2	15	ASSQVWPTARGYGYT
TRBV12-3/TRBV12-4	TRBJ1-3	8	ASRWNTIY
TRBV7-9	TRBJ2-7	12	ASSLEDRDYEQY
TRBV7-3	TRBJ2-1	10	ASSSGANEQF
TRBV4-1	TRBJ1-2	13	ASSQAAGIYYGYT
TRBV9	TRBJ2-6	13	ASSPGWTGANVLT
TRBV27	TRBJ2-7	12	ASSLSGGAVEQY
TRBV10-2	TRBJ1-1	11	ASSTRGRAEAF
TRBV6-4	TRBJ2-1	11	ASSVGDYNEQF
TRBV4-3	TRBJ2-2	13	ASSPGQGTTGELF
TRBV6-1	TRBJ2-5	13	ANSAMTGYQETQY
TRBV12-3/TRBV12-4	TRBJ2-6	18	ASSLALNLAGTSGANVLT
TRBV9	TRBJ1-6	13	ASSVAYRETSPLH
TRBV7-2	TRBJ2-1	13	ASSPLDRDRNEQF
TRBV7-8	TRBJ2-5	10	ASSTWVETQY
TRBV9	TRBJ2-1	14	ASSVRAGGGYNEQF
TRBV9	TRBJ2-1	9	ASSVEREQF
TRBV5-8	TRBJ2-5	15	ASSLLASGHFQETQY
TRBV29-1	TRBJ1-2	10	SVEGLRAGYT
TRBV7-9	TRBJ1-2	11	ASSWTGLYGYT